A selection of T cell receptor beta chains follows, all from one sample in a study of untreated major depressive disorder. Produced via immunoSEQ multiplex PCR; TCRdb's table is partial and in-frame only. This table has over 20,000 clones, over 80% appearing once. The specimen was CD4+ T cells from PBMCs. These receptors were taken from a man aged 30 to 45 in good health. CDR3s include the opening cysteine and the closing phenylalanine or tryptophan. D genes are given only for firm matches. Some rows mark clone size as missing; the rest say once, few, many or name a class of expanded clone.

cdr3_length	d_call	clone_size	j_call	v_call	cdr3_aa	cdr3_nt
14	TRBD1	once	TRBJ2-3	TRBV5-6	CASSQRTGGDTQYF	TGTGCCAGCAGCCAAAGAACAGGGGGAGATACGCAGTATTTT
14	NA	NA	TRBJ2-5	TRBV29-1	CSGGLSQGEETQYF	TGCAGCGGGGGGTTAAGCCAGGGTGAGGAGACCCAGTACTTC
15	TRBD1	NA	TRBJ2-7	TRBV6-6	CASSYRQGKSDEQYF	TGTGCCAGCAGTTACCGACAGGGGAAGAGCGACGAGCAGTACTTC
11	TRBD1	NA	TRBJ2-7	TRBV6-1	CATTGVGEQYF	TGTGCCACCACAGGGGTCGGAGAGCAGTACTTC
15	NA	NA	TRBJ2-2	TRBV5-4	CASSRPGPLTGELFF	TGTGCCAGCAGCCGCCCGGGTCCGCTCACCGGGGAGCTGTTTTTT
15	TRBD1	NA	TRBJ1-5	TRBV4-1	CASSQDQGTGQPQHF	TGCGCCAGCAGCCAAGATCAAGGGACAGGTCAGCCCCAGCATTTT
17	TRBD2	NA	TRBJ2-1	TRBV14	CASSPNLGAGGYNEQFF	TGTGCCAGCAGCCCCAATCTAGGGGCGGGAGGGTACAATGAGCAGTTCTTC
11	NA	NA	TRBJ1-1	TRBV29-1	CSVGRNTEAFF	TGCAGCGTTGGACGGAACACTGAAGCTTTCTTT
13	NA	NA	TRBJ2-7	TRBV5-1	CASSFDSPYEQYF	TGCGCCAGCAGCTTTGACAGTCCCTACGAGCAGTACTTC
15	NA	NA	TRBJ1-3	TRBV5-4	CASSLRTGRGNTIYF	TGTGCCAGCAGCCTACGGACGGGCCGGGGAAACACCATATATTTT
15	TRBD2	NA	TRBJ2-7	TRBV5-4	CASSFPSGSVNEQYF	TGTGCCAGCAGCTTCCCTAGCGGGAGTGTGAACGAGCAGTACTTC
13	TRBD1	NA	TRBJ1-1	TRBV6-1	CASSEAQGGEAFF	TGTGCCAGCAGTGAAGCACAGGGGGGTGAAGCTTTCTTT
15	NA	NA	TRBJ2-7	TRBV5-6	CASSLVGQGPYEQYF	TGTGCCAGCAGCTTGGTTGGGCAGGGTCCCTACGAGCAGTACTTC
14	NA	NA	TRBJ2-7	TRBV11-1	CASSPVDPSGEQYF	TGTGCCAGCAGCCCGGTAGACCCATCCGGCGAGCAGTACTTC
17	TRBD2	NA	TRBJ2-7	TRBV5-6	CASSTPPGWTSGYEQYF	TGTGCCAGCAGCACCCCACCCGGGTGGACTAGCGGGTACGAGCAGTACTTC
17	NA	NA	TRBJ1-2	TRBV7-8	CASSLLNSGAAQGSYTF	TGTGCCAGCAGCTTACTAAATTCGGGGGCAGCCCAAGGGAGCTACACCTTC
20	NA	once	TRBJ2-3	TRBV9	CASSVASRDGTPLPLGTQYF	TGTGCCAGCAGCGTAGCTTCTCGGGACGGGACACCCCTTCCGTTAGGTACGCAGTATTTT
13	TRBD1	NA	TRBJ1-1	TRBV5-4	CASSFDRVTEAFF	TGTGCCAGCAGCTTCGACAGGGTAACTGAAGCTTTCTTT
11	NA	NA	TRBJ2-3	TRBV7-9	CASSNTDTQYF	TGTGCCAGCAGCAACACAGATACGCAGTATTTT
15	NA	NA	TRBJ1-3	TRBV27	CASSPQGIGGNTIYF	TGTGCCAGCAGTCCGCAAGGGATCGGTGGAAACACCATATATTTT
14	NA	NA	TRBJ2-5	TRBV9	CASSSGRGKETQYF	TGTGCCAGCAGCTCAGGACGGGGAAAAGAGACCCAGTACTTC
15	NA	NA	TRBJ1-2	TRBV6-5	CASSYAQGKLDGYTF	TGTGCCAGCAGTTACGCCCAGGGGAAATTGGATGGCTACACCTTC
14	NA	NA	TRBJ1-2	TRBV27	CASSPGGGGYGYTF	TGTGCCAGCAGTCCCGGAGGGGGGGGCTATGGCTACACCTTC
12	NA	NA	TRBJ2-7	TRBV2	CASRQEPYEQYF	TGTGCCAGCAGGCAAGAGCCCTACGAGCAGTACTTC
16	NA	NA	TRBJ2-2	TRBV2	CASTLLGGSGTGELFF	TGTGCCAGCACCCTGCTAGGGGGGTCGGGCACCGGGGAGCTGTTTTTT
13	NA	NA	TRBJ2-1	TRBV14	CASSQGGVYEQFF	TGTGCCAGCAGCCAAGGAGGGGTATATGAGCAGTTCTTC
13	NA	NA	TRBJ2-7	TRBV27	CASSRSDIYEQYF	TGTGCCAGCAGCCGCTCCGACATCTACGAGCAGTACTTC
16	TRBD1	NA	TRBJ2-7	TRBV28	CASSLNRGWGSYEQYF	TGTGCCAGCAGTTTAAACAGGGGTTGGGGCTCCTACGAGCAGTACTTC
15	NA	NA	TRBJ1-1	TRBV21-1	CASSKAYGGGTEAFF	TGTGCCAGCAGCAAAGCGTACGGGGGGGGCACTGAAGCTTTCTTT
16	TRBD2	NA	TRBJ2-1	TRBV2	CASSVGFAGGYNEQFF	TGTGCCAGCAGTGTCGGGTTCGCGGGAGGTTACAATGAGCAGTTCTTC
17	NA	NA	TRBJ1-4	TRBV5-5	CASSLGQGIATNEKLFF	TGTGCCAGCAGCTTGGGGCAGGGGATCGCAACTAATGAAAAACTGTTTTTT
13	NA	NA	TRBJ1-1	TRBV6-1	CASHNPGNTEAFF	TGTGCCAGCCACAATCCGGGGAACACTGAAGCTTTCTTT
15	TRBD2	NA	TRBJ2-1	TRBV5-1	CASSWGLAGGDEQFF	TGCGCCAGCAGCTGGGGACTAGCGGGAGGGGATGAGCAGTTCTTC
14	TRBD1	NA	TRBJ2-5	TRBV5-1	CASSPGTGRETQYF	TGCGCCAGCAGCCCCGGGACAGGGAGGGAGACCCAGTACTTC
16	NA	NA	TRBJ1-1	TRBV4-1	CASSPGGQLGNTEAFF	TGCGCCAGCAGCCCGGGTGGACAGTTAGGGAACACTGAAGCTTTCTTT
13	NA	NA	TRBJ1-2	TRBV10-1	CASSEGGGEGYTF	TGCGCCAGCAGTGAAGGAGGGGGGGAGGGCTACACCTTC
13	NA	NA	TRBJ2-2	TRBV11-3	CASSLDFFGELFF	TGTGCCAGCAGCTTAGACTTCTTCGGGGAGCTGTTTTTT
13	TRBD1	NA	TRBJ2-7	TRBV6-4	CASSAPTGIEQYF	TGTGCCAGCAGTGCCCCGACAGGGATCGAGCAGTACTTC
11	TRBD1	NA	TRBJ1-2	TRBV30	CASRDRVGYTF	TGTGCCAGCCGGGACAGGGTTGGCTACACCTTC
18	TRBD2	NA	TRBJ2-4	TRBV2	CASSEGTSYTLAKNIQYF	TGTGCCAGCAGTGAGGGGACTAGCTACACACTAGCCAAAAACATTCAGTACTTC
14	TRBD2	NA	TRBJ2-1	TRBV7-6	CASSHTSGRNEQFF	TGTGCCAGCAGCCACACTAGCGGGAGGAATGAGCAGTTCTTC
13	NA	NA	TRBJ2-5	TRBV18	CASSPPNGETQYF	TGTGCCAGCTCACCACCGAACGGGGAGACCCAGTACTTC
13	TRBD2	NA	TRBJ2-3	TRBV14	CASGSGKTDTQYF	TGTGCCAGTGGGAGCGGGAAAACAGATACGCAGTATTTT
11	NA	NA	TRBJ1-5	TRBV30	CAWSATETQHF	TGTGCCTGGAGCGCGACAGAGACCCAGCATTTT
13	NA	NA	TRBJ1-1	TRBV5-1	CASSLDPNTEAFF	TGCGCCAGCAGCTTGGACCCAAACACTGAAGCTTTCTTT
15	TRBD2	NA	TRBJ2-7	TRBV10-3	CATDPSGFSSYEQYF	TGTGCCACCGACCCTAGCGGGTTCAGCTCCTACGAGCAGTACTTC
14	NA	NA	TRBJ2-5	TRBV9	CASSVEGYQETQYF	TGTGCCAGCAGCGTAGAGGGTTATCAAGAGACCCAGTACTTC
15	NA	NA	TRBJ1-1	TRBV7-9	CASSLGAGPGTEAFF	TGTGCCAGCAGCTTAGGAGCAGGGCCGGGTACTGAAGCTTTCTTT
16	TRBD1	once	TRBJ2-5	TRBV4-3	CASSQEGTGVGETQYF	TGCGCCAGCAGCCAAGAAGGGACAGGGGTAGGAGAGACCCAGTACTTC
13	NA	NA	TRBJ1-2	TRBV2	CASSDSLLGGYTF	TGTGCCAGCAGTGACTCCCTCCTCGGGGGCTACACCTTC
16	TRBD2	NA	TRBJ2-3	TRBV5-1	CASSLGLAEGTDTQYF	TGCGCCAGCAGCTTGGGACTAGCGGAGGGCACAGATACGCAGTATTTT
17	TRBD1	NA	TRBJ2-1	TRBV29-1	CSACPVSWDRGANEQFF	TGCAGCGCCTGTCCCGTATCCTGGGACAGGGGGGCCAATGAGCAGTTCTTC
15	NA	NA	TRBJ2-5	TRBV14	CASSPQRVVPETQYF	TGTGCCAGCAGCCCACAGAGGGTGGTGCCAGAGACCCAGTACTTC
14	NA	once	TRBJ1-2	TRBV5-6	CASSRIGANYGYTF	TGTGCCAGCAGCCGCATTGGGGCTAACTATGGCTACACCTTC
11	NA	NA	TRBJ2-7	TRBV10-3	CAIRAFDEQYF	TGTGCCATCCGGGCGTTCGACGAGCAGTACTTC